This T cell receptor (beta chain) came from a study of PD-L1 blockade in urothelial cancer. This CDR3 is 15 amino acids long. Per germline, CDR1 KGHSH and CDR2 LQKENI. Trimming left V 3 bases short and J 4 bases short, with 14 bases between. The time point: pretreatment peripheral blood. Profiled with immunoSEQ multiplex PCR; TCRdb holds only in-frame clones, not every one. Seen here are roughly 130,000 clones, roughly 80% observed once, and the top ten hold 3.2%. The sequencing here drew on PBMCs, taken around atezolizumab (anti-PD-L1) treatment. The genes are TRBV18 and TRBJ2-3; possible D gene TRBD1, 6 bases. This TCR was sampled from a man aged 45-65 years with urothelial cancer. In DNA, the CDR3 is TGTGCCAGCTCACCCAAGACAGGTTTGGCAGATACGCAGTATTTT. It translates to CASSPKTGLADTQYF.